This T cell receptor (beta chain) was found in a study of radiotherapy plus CTLA-4 blockade in lung cancer. Focal radiation was given together with CTLA-4 blockade (ipilimumab) to patients with chemo-refractory metastatic non-small-cell lung cancer. With 5 bases clipped from V and 6 bases from J, the junction kept 3 bases outside the gene matches. The CDR3 is made up of 13 amino acids. Germline V CDR1 and CDR2: MNHEY, SVGAGI. Method: immunoSEQ multiplex PCR; TCRdb's copy keeps in-frame clones and lacks some. The table shows tens of thousands of clones, with approximately 79% occurring only once. The chain combines TRBV6-5 with TRBJ1-5; 8 nucleotides match TRBD1. This clonotype was obtained from a human donor with non-small cell lung cancer who had a complete response to radiotherapy plus ipilimumab. Sequenced material: peripheral blood, taken from a patient treated with radiotherapy plus ipilimumab. CDR3 coding DNA: TGTGCCAGCAGTAGGACAGGGAGTCAGCCCCAGCATTTT. It yields the protein CASSRTGSQPQHF.